This TCR beta chain came from a study of blood T cell repertoires in COVID-19. Study details: Acute and convalescent COVID-19 specimens originated in the United States, Italy and Spain. PBMCs, B-cell-depleted T cells, or T cells provided the cDNA or gDNA that made up the material.

Per the study methods: Cell counts per sample came from amplifying reference gene primers. Libraries were prepared by immunoSEQ multiplex PCR; TCRdb keeps only in-frame clonotypes and omits some of them. The V and J calls and clone size are taken from that table; D and trimming were inferred from the DNA. The sample has 100,000 or so clones, roughly 96% seen once. This sequence was found in a human donor with active COVID-19. The donor label of this sample is uncertain. The source material was peripheral blood.

The CDR3 nucleotides read TGTGCCAGCCGACAGGGTTGGAACACCGGGGAGCTGTTTTTT. It translates to CASRQGWNTGELFF. The chain uses TRBV9 and TRBJ2-2; 7 bases are a match to TRBD1. J lost 1 base, V lost 7 bases, and 4 bases had no gene match. CDR1 and CDR2 from the germline V gene are SGDLS and YYNGEE. The CDR3 length is 14 residues.